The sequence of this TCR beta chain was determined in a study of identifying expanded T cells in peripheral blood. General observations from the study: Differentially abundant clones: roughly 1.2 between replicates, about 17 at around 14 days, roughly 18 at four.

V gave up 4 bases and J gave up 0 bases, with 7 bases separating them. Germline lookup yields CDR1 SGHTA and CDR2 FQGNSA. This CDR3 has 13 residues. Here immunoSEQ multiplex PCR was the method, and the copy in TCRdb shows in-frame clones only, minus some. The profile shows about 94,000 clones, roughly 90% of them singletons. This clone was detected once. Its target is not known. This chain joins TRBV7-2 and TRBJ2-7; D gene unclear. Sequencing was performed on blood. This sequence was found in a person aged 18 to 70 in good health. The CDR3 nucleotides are TGTGCCAGCAGCTCCGCCTACTCCTACGAGCAGTACTTC. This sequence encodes CASSSAYSYEQYF.